Described below is a single T cell receptor (beta chain) sequence and its context. Sequenced by immunoSEQ multiplex PCR; TCRdb stores in-frame clones only, minus some. The sample includes 40,000 to 55,000 clones, 86% of them seen just once. This sample is part of a study of radiotherapy plus CTLA-4 blockade in lung cancer. Study-wide context: Objective responses were observed in less than 20% of patients, and disease control was achieved by approximately 34%.

This CDR3 is built from 14 residues. From germline, CDR1 is MNHEY and CDR2 SMNVEV (reference sequence). V was clipped by 6 bases and J by 7 bases, with 16 bases between them. The genes are TRBV27 and TRBJ2-4, with D perhaps TRBD2 (6 bases). The specimen was peripheral blood, collected from a patient treated with radiotherapy plus ipilimumab. This clonotype was sampled from a human donor with non-small cell lung cancer that progressed on radiotherapy plus ipilimumab. Some clones in this sample may be carry-over from other donors' samples. CDR3 bases: TGTGCCAGCAGCTCCCGGGGGATGGGGAACATTCAGTACTTC. Its translation is CASSSRGMGNIQYF.